The sequence of this T cell receptor (beta chain) was determined in a study of T cells in Graves' hyperthyroidism and ophthalmopathy (dated by TCRdb to 2018 to 2020). Broadly, across the study: Peripheral blood was sampled at the time of initial diagnosis, prior to any treatment. To identify TCR V-J signatures that set the groups apart, the researchers used a discovery cohort of approximately 98 patients, made up of 43 with Graves' ophthalmopathy and about 60 with stable Graves' hyperthyroidism. An independent validation cohort of some 18 hyperthyroidism patients and approximately 17 patients who later progressed to ophthalmopathy tested prospective prediction of ophthalmopathy. The roughly 90 discovery patients were divided at random into training and test sets in a 7:3 ratio. In addition, the study compared T-cell repertoires in thyroid tissue and in blood from several Graves' hyperthyroidism patients. After blood sampling, hyperthyroidism patients were treated with methimazole at a starting dose of 30 mg daily, and ophthalmopathy patients were treated with high-dose intravenous methylprednisolone. The paper describes TCR Vbeta CDR3 sequencing of some 130 peripheral blood samples, made up of around 41 ophthalmopathy patients, approximately 76 hyperthyroidism patients and some 17 progressor patients. Overall study results and their limits: Most expanded thyroid clonotypes (frequency above 0.001) were also detected in blood, suggesting blood repertoires may reflect thyroid immune responses. In validation, the model predicted progression to ophthalmopathy with approximately 69% sensitivity and 72% to 85% specificity, a median of 6.5 months before onset. Ophthalmopathy was separated from stable hyperthyroidism by a 13 V-J signature model, with 85% to 90% sensitivity and approximately 84% specificity obtained in cross-validation and 80%/75% obtained in testing. No statistical method was used to set the sample size in advance, and investigators knew the group allocation.

This clonotype was counted a few times. Its antigen remains unidentified. No much larger clone is present one base from it, and per-base qualities are unavailable. Graves' hyperthyroidism was defined as stable when no progression to ophthalmopathy occurred over 18 months of follow-up. Hyperthyroidism patients were aged 18 to 65 years and newly diagnosed, with disease duration of less than 2 months. The study excluded patients with uncontrolled infections, other autoimmune diseases, pregnancy or lactation. Diagnoses were established on the basis of clinical symptoms, serum thyroxine and TRAb, thyroid ultrasound, and orbital computed tomography. Ficoll-Paque density gradient centrifugation was used to isolate PBMCs from around 10 ml of fresh peripheral blood. Total RNA was extracted using Trizol reagent, and RNA quality was assessed on an Agilent 2100 Bioanalyzer. Germline trimming amounts to 4 bases on V and 4 bases on J, with 2 as the count of junction bases outside the gene matches. Sequences LNHDA (CDR1) and SQIVND (CDR2) are obtained from the germline V gene (reference sequence). From its cysteine to its phenylalanine, the CDR3 spans 13 amino acids. Only CDR3 DNA is held: 39 bases, read in frame from base 1.

TCR beta CDR3 regions were amplified from RNA transcripts. The first round of RT-PCR for the TCR CDR3 was performed with the HTBI primer set and the Qiagen OneStep RT-PCR kit. A second multiplex PCR round built the libraries, followed by size selection and purification. The libraries were sequenced on an Illumina HiSeq2000 using paired-end 100 bp reads. Processing in the source paper ran as follows. Raw data were processed with SOAPnuke, discarding reads with adapters, uncalled bases, mean Phred below 15, or no exact constant-primer or identifier match. COPE v1.2.5 was used to merge high-quality paired reads, and clonotypes were defined as unique nucleotide sequences. MiTCR v1.1 was used to align the clonotypes against IMGT TRBV, TRBD and TRBJ reference segments. Only V-J combinations with frequency above 0.0001, covering 99% to 99.2% of repertoires, were analysed. The TCS score was defined as F50 (clonal expansion) divided by E x V (chaos), with BLOSUM62-based TCRdist calculated between CDR3 peptides within each V-J. Welch's t-statistics and random forest reduced 514 V-J features to some 14, which were used in a naive Bayes classifier (R e1071). TCRdb reprocessing: public reads trimmed at Q25 with fastp, clones called with MiXCR, in-frame beta chains kept. One record per CDR3 amino acid sequence lists the most common genes and DNA. These V and J calls originate from TCRdb's pipeline instead of the authors' own analysis. This sample has about 420,000 distinct CDR3 sequences in its table, and approximately 14% of those were observed once. The ten biggest clones cover less than 15% of the sample.

Specimen: blood. This clonotype originated in a young woman with Graves' hyperthyroidism. The rearranged chain carries TRBV19 and TRBJ1-1, with 8 bases aligning to TRBD1. The CDR3 in this case is CASSTTGGTEAFF. The base sequence is TGTGCCAGTAGTACCACAGGGGGCACTGAAGCTTTCTTT.